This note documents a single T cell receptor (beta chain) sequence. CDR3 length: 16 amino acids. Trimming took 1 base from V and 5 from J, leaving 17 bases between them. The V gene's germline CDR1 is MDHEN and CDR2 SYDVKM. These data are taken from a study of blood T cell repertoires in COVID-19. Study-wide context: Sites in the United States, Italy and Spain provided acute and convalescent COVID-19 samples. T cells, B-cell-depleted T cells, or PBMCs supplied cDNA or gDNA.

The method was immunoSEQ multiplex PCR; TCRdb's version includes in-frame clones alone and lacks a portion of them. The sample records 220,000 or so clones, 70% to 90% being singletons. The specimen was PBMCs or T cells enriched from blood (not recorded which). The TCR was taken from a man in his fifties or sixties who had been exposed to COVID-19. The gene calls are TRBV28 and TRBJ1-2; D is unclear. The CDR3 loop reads CASSLSGGGFGYGYTF. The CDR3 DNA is TGTGCCAGCAGTTTATCCGGAGGAGGGTTCGGGTATGGCTACACCTTC.